This is a list of T cell receptor beta chains from one sample in a study of T cell changes during pregnancy in multiple sclerosis. The data were produced by immunoSEQ multiplex PCR, yet TCRdb's version contains in-frame clones alone and is incomplete. The sample has nearly 25,000 clones; around 90% are singletons. This specimen was CD4+ T cells from peripheral blood mononuclear cells, taken in the first trimester of pregnancy. These receptors were collected from a female donor in good health, enrolled as a control in a pregnancy study. The CDR3 runs from the conserved cysteine through the conserved F or W. D genes are given only for firm matches. Size values are once, few and many counts, or a class for expanded clones, and some rows have none.

clone size: NA
V gene: TRBV7-9
D gene: NA
J gene: TRBJ1-4
CDR3 DNA: TGTGCCAGCAGCTGGGGGGGCGCGACTGAAAAACTGTTTTTT
CDR3 protein: CASSWGGATEKLFF

clone size: NA
V gene: TRBV29-1
D gene: TRBD2
J gene: TRBJ2-5
CDR3 DNA: TGCAGCGCCACCCCGGGACTAGGAAGGCAAGAGACCCAGTACTTC
CDR3 protein: CSATPGLGRQETQYF

clone size: NA
V gene: TRBV19
D gene: NA
J gene: TRBJ1-1
CDR3 DNA: TGTGCCAGTAGTTCCAGGGTGGCCCGAGAAGCTTTCTTT
CDR3 protein: CASSSRVAREAFF

clone size: NA
V gene: TRBV7-9
D gene: NA
J gene: TRBJ1-4
CDR3 DNA: TGTGCCAGCAGCCCCACGGGGGGGACTAATGAAAAACTGTTTTTT
CDR3 protein: CASSPTGGTNEKLFF

clone size: NA
V gene: TRBV5-4
D gene: NA
J gene: TRBJ1-2
CDR3 DNA: TGTGCCAGCAGCCCAACGACGGGTTCAAGTGGCTACACCTTC
CDR3 protein: CASSPTTGSSGYTF

clone size: once
V gene: TRBV7-2
D gene: NA
J gene: TRBJ2-5
CDR3 DNA: TGTGCCAGCAGCTCCGATCGAAGCGCCCAGGGGAAGAAGACCCAGTACTTC
CDR3 protein: CASSSDRSAQGKKTQYF

clone size: NA
V gene: TRBV11-2
D gene: NA
J gene: TRBJ1-3
CDR3 DNA: TGTGCCAGCAGCTTAGTTTGGTCCGGCTCTGGAAACACCATATATTTT
CDR3 protein: CASSLVWSGSGNTIYF

clone size: once
V gene: TRBV29-1
D gene: NA
J gene: TRBJ2-1
CDR3 DNA: TGCAGCGTCCGCGGGGTTATCTACAATGAGCAGTTCTTC
CDR3 protein: CSVRGVIYNEQFF

clone size: NA
V gene: TRBV5-6
D gene: NA
J gene: TRBJ1-1
CDR3 DNA: TGTGCCGGCAGCTTAACCCTAAGCGGCACTGAAGCTTTCTTT
CDR3 protein: CAGSLTLSGTEAFF

clone size: NA
V gene: TRBV7-2
D gene: NA
J gene: TRBJ1-1
CDR3 DNA: TGTGCCAGCAGCCAGAGAGGGACTTCGGTTTCCACTGAAGCTTTCTTT
CDR3 protein: CASSQRGTSVSTEAFF

clone size: NA
V gene: TRBV27
D gene: NA
J gene: TRBJ1-2
CDR3 DNA: TGTGCCAGCAGACCAGCGACAGTCTATGGCTACACCTTC
CDR3 protein: CASRPATVYGYTF

clone size: NA
V gene: TRBV6-5
D gene: TRBD2
J gene: TRBJ2-7
CDR3 DNA: TGTGCCAGCAGAACCGGGACTAGCTACGAGCAGTACTTC
CDR3 protein: CASRTGTSYEQYF

clone size: NA
V gene: TRBV5-8
D gene: NA
J gene: TRBJ2-7
CDR3 DNA: TGTGCCAGCAGCTTGGCCAGGGGAAACTCCTACGAGCAGTACTTC
CDR3 protein: CASSLARGNSYEQYF

clone size: NA
V gene: TRBV28
D gene: NA
J gene: TRBJ1-3
CDR3 DNA: TGTGCCAGCAGTTTACTTGGCGGAACCTCTGGAAACACCATATATTTT
CDR3 protein: CASSLLGGTSGNTIYF

clone size: NA
V gene: TRBV20-1
D gene: TRBD1
J gene: TRBJ2-3
CDR3 DNA: TGCAGTGCTACAGGGGGAGATACGCAGTATTTT
CDR3 protein: CSATGGDTQYF

clone size: NA
V gene: TRBV7-2
D gene: NA
J gene: TRBJ1-1
CDR3 DNA: TGTGCCAGCAGCTTCGGGTATGGCACTGAAGCTTTCTTT
CDR3 protein: CASSFGYGTEAFF

clone size: NA
V gene: TRBV9
D gene: NA
J gene: TRBJ2-3
CDR3 DNA: TGTGCCAGCAGCGTAGTCACGGCAGATACGCAGTATTTT
CDR3 protein: CASSVVTADTQYF

clone size: NA
V gene: TRBV9
D gene: NA
J gene: TRBJ1-4
CDR3 DNA: TGTGCCAGCAGCGTCCAGGATCGTTTGGGTGAAAAACTGTTTTTT
CDR3 protein: CASSVQDRLGEKLFF

clone size: NA
V gene: TRBV5-5
D gene: TRBD1
J gene: TRBJ2-7
CDR3 DNA: TGTGCCAGCAGCTTGCAGGGACAGTTGACCTACGAGCAGTACTTC
CDR3 protein: CASSLQGQLTYEQYF

clone size: once
V gene: TRBV18
D gene: NA
J gene: TRBJ2-6
CDR3 DNA: TGTGCCAGCTCACAAGGGGTGGACTCTGGGGCCAACGTCCTGACTTTC
CDR3 protein: CASSQGVDSGANVLTF

clone size: NA
V gene: TRBV7-2
D gene: NA
J gene: TRBJ2-7
CDR3 DNA: TGTGCCAGCAGCAAGGGGAAGGGGTTCTCCTACGAGCAGTACTTC
CDR3 protein: CASSKGKGFSYEQYF

clone size: NA
V gene: TRBV9
D gene: TRBD2
J gene: TRBJ2-1
CDR3 DNA: TGTGCCAGCAGCGTAGATACTAGCGGGAATACCTACAATGAGCAGTTCTTC
CDR3 protein: CASSVDTSGNTYNEQFF

clone size: NA
V gene: TRBV7-8
D gene: NA
J gene: TRBJ2-7
CDR3 DNA: TGTGCCAGCAGCAAACCCCTTGAGGAGCAGTACTTC
CDR3 protein: CASSKPLEEQYF

clone size: NA
V gene: TRBV5-1
D gene: TRBD2
J gene: TRBJ2-3
CDR3 DNA: TGCGCCAGCAGCTTGACTGGACTAGCGGGGGGGCTGACAGATACGCAGTATTTT
CDR3 protein: CASSLTGLAGGLTDTQYF

clone size: few
V gene: TRBV7-9
D gene: NA
J gene: TRBJ1-1
CDR3 DNA: TGTGCCAGCAGCAAATCAGTGTGGACTGAAGCTTTCTTT
CDR3 protein: CASSKSVWTEAFF

clone size: NA
V gene: TRBV14
D gene: TRBD2
J gene: TRBJ2-5
CDR3 DNA: TGTGCCAGCAGCCAAGATATCGGCGGGAGGGGGCCACGGACCCAGTACTTC
CDR3 protein: CASSQDIGGRGPRTQYF

clone size: NA
V gene: TRBV6-1
D gene: TRBD1
J gene: TRBJ2-3
CDR3 DNA: TGTGCCAGCAGAGTCGACAGGGGAATGACAGATACGCAGTATTTT
CDR3 protein: CASRVDRGMTDTQYF

clone size: NA
V gene: TRBV18
D gene: NA
J gene: TRBJ1-5
CDR3 DNA: TGTGCCAGCTCACCGTCGACTATGTTGGATCAGCCCCAGCATTTT
CDR3 protein: CASSPSTMLDQPQHF

clone size: NA
V gene: TRBV10-3
D gene: TRBD2
J gene: TRBJ2-1
CDR3 DNA: TGTGCCATCAGTGAAGAGCGGGGGGGCCTGAGTGAGCAGTTCTTC
CDR3 protein: CAISEERGGLSEQFF

clone size: NA
V gene: TRBV28
D gene: NA
J gene: TRBJ1-5
CDR3 DNA: TGTGCCAGCACGCCAGGGGTGGCTCAGCCCCAGCATTTT
CDR3 protein: CASTPGVAQPQHF

clone size: NA
V gene: TRBV5-4
D gene: TRBD1
J gene: TRBJ1-2
CDR3 DNA: TGTGCCAGCAGCTCTTACTACCGACAGGGGGTGAGTTATGGCTACACCTTC
CDR3 protein: CASSSYYRQGVSYGYTF

clone size: NA
V gene: TRBV21-1
D gene: NA
J gene: TRBJ1-6
CDR3 DNA: TGTGCCACCCCGACAGGGATTAATTCACCCCTCCACTTT
CDR3 protein: CATPTGINSPLHF

clone size: NA
V gene: TRBV10-3
D gene: NA
J gene: TRBJ1-3
CDR3 DNA: TGTGCCATCTCAGGCGCCTCTGGAAACACCATATATTTT
CDR3 protein: CAISGASGNTIYF

clone size: NA
V gene: TRBV6-5
D gene: NA
J gene: TRBJ2-5
CDR3 DNA: TGTGCCAGCAGTTACTCAAGCGGCGGGGTTGAGACCCAGTACTTC
CDR3 protein: CASSYSSGGVETQYF

clone size: NA
V gene: TRBV5-4
D gene: TRBD2
J gene: TRBJ2-1
CDR3 DNA: TGTGCCAGCAGCACCGGACTAGCGGGGGGGGGCAATGAGCAGTTCTTC
CDR3 protein: CASSTGLAGGGNEQFF

clone size: once
V gene: TRBV19
D gene: NA
J gene: TRBJ1-1
CDR3 DNA: TGTGCCAGTAGGGGGGGACCGAACGGGTTGAACACTGAAGCTTTCTTT
CDR3 protein: CASRGGPNGLNTEAFF

clone size: NA
V gene: TRBV30
D gene: NA
J gene: TRBJ1-6
CDR3 DNA: TGTGCCTGGAGACCCCGGGGAGCCGAGAATCATTCACCCCTCCACTTT
CDR3 protein: CAWRPRGAENHSPLHF

clone size: NA
V gene: TRBV29-1
D gene: TRBD1
J gene: TRBJ1-1
CDR3 DNA: TGCAGCGTTGACCGGACAGGGGGCACTGAAGCTTTCTTT
CDR3 protein: CSVDRTGGTEAFF

clone size: NA
V gene: TRBV5-1
D gene: TRBD2
J gene: TRBJ2-1
CDR3 DNA: TGCGCCAGCAGCGTGGGACTAGCGGCCTTCGATGAGCAGTTCTTC
CDR3 protein: CASSVGLAAFDEQFF